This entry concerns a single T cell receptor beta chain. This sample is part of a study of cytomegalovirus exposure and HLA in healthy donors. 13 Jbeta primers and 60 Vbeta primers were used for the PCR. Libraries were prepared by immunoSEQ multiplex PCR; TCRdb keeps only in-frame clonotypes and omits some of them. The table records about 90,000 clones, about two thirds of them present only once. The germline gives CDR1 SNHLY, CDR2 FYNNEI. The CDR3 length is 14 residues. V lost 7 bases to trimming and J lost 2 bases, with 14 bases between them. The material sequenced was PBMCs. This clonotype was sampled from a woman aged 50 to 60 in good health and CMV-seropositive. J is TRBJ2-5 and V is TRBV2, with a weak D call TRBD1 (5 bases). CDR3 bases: TGTGCCAGCACCAGTCAGGGAACACAAGAGACCCAGTACTTC. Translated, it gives CASTSQGTQETQYF.